These T cell receptor beta chains were read from a single sample in a study of blood T cells in healthy people across ages. TCRdb re-called the 5' RACE reads through MiXCR, storing one row per CDR3 protein. The sample yields 1.5 million to 2 million distinct CDR3 sequences, under 30% seen once. Material: blood. All receptors come from a woman aged 25 to 39 in good health. The CDR3 runs from the conserved cysteine through the conserved F or W. The D gene is left open where the match is weak. Size values are once, few and many counts, or a class for expanded clones, and some rows have none.

j_call v_call d_call clone_size cdr3_nt cdr3_aa
TRBJ2-7 TRBV20-1 . many TGCAGTGCTAGGCGGCAGGGGGGGGGAAGAGAGCAGTACTTC CSARRQGGGREQYF
TRBJ2-1 TRBV6-5 . many TGTGCCAGCAGTTACTCTAGCGGAGGCCCATACAATGAGCAGTTCTTC CASSYSSGGPYNEQFF
TRBJ2-3 TRBV6-6 TRBD2 many TGTGCCAGCAGCGGAACTAGCGGGGTCACAGATACGCAGTATTTT CASSGTSGVTDTQYF
TRBJ1-1 TRBV29-1 . . TGCAGCGTTGACTCGGGAAAGAACACTGAAGCTTTCTTT CSVDSGKNTEAFF
TRBJ1-2 TRBV6-2/TRBV6-3 TRBD1 few TGTGCCAGCATCCCGGACAGGGGATATGGCTACACCTTC CASIPDRGYGYTF
TRBJ2-3 TRBV20-1 TRBD2 . TGCGGTGCTAGAGTCAGGCAGCGGGGGATCACAGATACGCAGTATTTT CGARVRQRGITDTQYF
TRBJ2-7 TRBV10-3 . many TGTGCCATCTCCTGGAGGGGCGAGCAGTACTTC CAISWRGEQYF
TRBJ2-5 TRBV6-6 TRBD2 few TGTGCCAGCAGTGCGGGACTAGCGGAGACCCAGTACTTC CASSAGLAETQYF
TRBJ2-5 TRBV5-1 . few TGCGCCAGCAGCTTGGTCCGGATTACAAAAGAGACCCAGTACTTC CASSLVRITKETQYF
TRBJ2-2 TRBV7-2 . . TGTGCCAGCAGCCTTCAGACCACCGGGGAGCTGTTTTTT CASSLQTTGELFF
TRBJ1-1 TRBV12-3/TRBV12-4 . . TGTGCCAGCAGGTTAGGGGGGGTACTCCTCACTGAAGCTTTCTTT CASRLGGVLLTEAFF
TRBJ2-5 TRBV28 TRBD2 . TGTGCCAGCCGGGGCCTAGCGGCAGGGGAGACCCAGTACTTC CASRGLAAGETQYF
TRBJ2-7 TRBV7-9 . few TGTGCCAGCAGCTTAATGGGGGCAGGGTACGAGCAGTACTTC CASSLMGAGYEQYF
TRBJ2-1 TRBV20-1 TRBD2 . TGCAGTGCTAGTGGACTAGCGGGAGTTTCCCATGAGCAGTTCTTC CSASGLAGVSHEQFF
TRBJ2-1 TRBV6-5 TRBD2 . TGTGCCAGCAGTTACTCACTAGCGTACTCCTACAATGAGCAGTTCTTC CASSYSLAYSYNEQFF
TRBJ2-2 TRBV7-3 . . TGTGCCAGCAGCCCTAACGGCGGCGGGGAGCTGTGTTTT CASSPNGGGELCF
TRBJ2-7 TRBV29-1 TRBD2 few TGCAGCGGAAGCGGGGCCCCCTACGAGCAGTACTTC CSGSGAPYEQYF
TRBJ1-1 TRBV7-2 . . TGTGCCAGCAGCCCTACAACAGGGACCTCTACTGAAGCTTTCTTT CASSPTTGTSTEAFF
TRBJ2-2 TRBV6-1 TRBD1 . TGTGCCAGCAGATCTTCCACCGGGACAGCCGAGCTGTTTTTT CASRSSTGTAELFF
TRBJ2-2 TRBV5-1 . few TGCGCCAGCAGCTTTCAGGGGTTACCGAACACCGGGGAGCTGTTTTTT CASSFQGLPNTGELFF
TRBJ2-3 TRBV13 TRBD2 many TGTGCCAGCAGCCGACGAGGAGGTGGGAGGGGTACAGATACGCAGTATTTT CASSRRGGGRGTDTQYF
TRBJ2-1 TRBV14 TRBD2 . TGTGCCAGCACGGCTAGCGGAGGAGGGAGGTACAATGAGCAGTTCTTC CASTASGGGRYNEQFF
TRBJ2-5 TRBV12-3/TRBV12-4 . . TGTGCCGGCAGCCGCGACGGGACGGCCGCAGAGCAGTACTTC CAGSRDGTAAEQYF
TRBJ1-2 TRBV9 . . TGTGCCAGCTTGGGGGCTACATACTCCAACTATGGCTACACCTTC CASLGATYSNYGYTF
TRBJ2-7 TRBV11-2 TRBD2 few TGTGCCAGCAGCTCTCCGGTTAGCGGGCTCTCCTACGGGCAGTACTTC CASSSPVSGLSYGQYF
TRBJ2-3 TRBV6-1 TRBD1 . TGTGCCAGCAGACAGGGGGCGGCAGATACGCAGTATTTT CASRQGAADTQYF
TRBJ2-7 TRBV10-3 . many TGTGCCATCAGTGAGTCGATTGCGGGGTCCGAGCAGTACTTC CAISESIAGSEQYF
TRBJ2-7 TRBV15 . many TGTGCCACCAGCACCCCGGGAGTGGGCTACGAGCAGTACTTC CATSTPGVGYEQYF
TRBJ1-2 TRBV7-2 . . TGTGCCAGCAGCTTAGCAGCGGGCAGACCTTATGGCTACACCTTC CASSLAAGRPYGYTF
TRBJ2-3 TRBV9 . many TGTGCCAGCAGCGTAGAGACAGATACGCAGTATTTT CASSVETDTQYF
TRBJ2-1 TRBV28 TRBD1 few TGTGCCAGCAGTTCTCTGGACAGGGGATTGCGCGAGCAGTTCTTC CASSSLDRGLREQFF
TRBJ2-1 TRBV5-1 . . TGCGCCAGCAGCTTGGTTCTCGGGCAGGTCAATGAGCAGTTCTTC CASSLVLGQVNEQFF
TRBJ2-7 TRBV7-9 . . TGTGCCAGCACCCGGGGGACTGACTTTCGCGAGCAGTACTTC CASTRGTDFREQYF
TRBJ2-5 TRBV4-3 . many TGCGCCAGCAGCCAAGATTTGCGGGAGACCCAGTACTTC CASSQDLRETQYF
TRBJ1-2 TRBV29-1 . few TGCAGCGTTGCGGGGCAAGACATCTATGGCTACACCTTC CSVAGQDIYGYTF
TRBJ2-5 TRBV9 . many TGTGCCAGCAGCCCAGTGGCGGGGACCCAAGAGACCCAGTACTTC CASSPVAGTQETQYF
TRBJ1-6 TRBV28 . . TGTGCCAGCAGTTTATCTTATTCACCCCTCCACTTT CASSLSYSPLHF
TRBJ1-4 TRBV29-1 . . TGCAGCGTGGCAAGCAGTGCAGCTAATGAAAAACTGTTTTTT CSVASSAANEKLFF
TRBJ2-2 TRBV2 . . TGTGCCAGCAGTGAAGACAGGGCCTCCGGGGAGCTGCTTTTT CASSEDRASGELLF
TRBJ2-7 TRBV27 TRBD2 . TGTGCCAGCAGCACGAGCGGGAGAAGCTCCTACGAGCAGTACTTC CASSTSGRSSYEQYF
TRBJ1-5 TRBV19 . . TGTGCCAGTAGTACCCTGCTGGATCAGCCCCAGCATTTT CASSTLLDQPQHF
TRBJ1-1 TRBV7-2 TRBD1 few TGTGCCAGCAGCTTAGACAGGGGCACGTACACTGAAGCTTTCTTT CASSLDRGTYTEAFF
TRBJ2-1 TRBV20-1 TRBD2 . TGCAGTGCTCCTTCGGGACTAGGAGACTACAATGAGCAGTTCTTC CSAPSGLGDYNEQFF
TRBJ2-4 TRBV6-1 . . TGTGCCAGCAGTATAGAAGCCAAAAACATTCAGTACTTC CASSIEAKNIQYF
TRBJ2-4 TRBV7-7 . . TGTGTCAGCAGCCCGACTCGATCTATAGCCAAAAACATTCAGTACTTC CVSSPTRSIAKNIQYF
TRBJ2-3 TRBV5-1 TRBD2 . TGCGCCAGCAGCCGGGGACTAGCGCAAGATACGCAGTATTTT CASSRGLAQDTQYF
TRBJ2-7 TRBV20-1 TRBD1 many TGCAGTGCCCTGACAGGGGGCTCGGACGAGCAGTACTTC CSALTGGSDEQYF
TRBJ2-1 TRBV5-1 . few TGCGCCAGTAGGGCGGGCGCATACAATGAGCAGTTCTTC CASRAGAYNEQFF
TRBJ2-1 TRBV20-1 TRBD2 . TGCAGTGCTAGAGGAGCGGCTAGCGGGAGCGGGAGCTCCTACAATGAGCAGTTCTTC CSARGAASGSGSSYNEQFF
TRBJ1-2 TRBV4-3 . few TGCGCCAGCAGCCAAGATGGGCAGTCTTCTAACTATGGCTACACCTTC CASSQDGQSSNYGYTF
TRBJ2-5 TRBV20-1 . . TGCAGTGCCCCCCCGTGGGCGGGAAAGGAGACCCAGTACTTC CSAPPWAGKETQYF
TRBJ1-2 TRBV5-1 . . TGCGCCAGCAGCCCACTAGCCGCCTTCTATGGCTACACCTTC CASSPLAAFYGYTF
TRBJ1-5 TRBV18 TRBD1 . TGTGCCAGCTCACTTACTGGGGGACAGGATTCTAATCAGCCCCAGCATTTT CASSLTGGQDSNQPQHF
TRBJ2-1 TRBV7-3 . many TGTGCCAGCAGAGCCGGGACTTCTTACAATGAGCAGTTCTTC CASRAGTSYNEQFF
TRBJ2-7 TRBV7-9 . . TGTGCCAGCAGCTCCACTGGGGGCAGGGGCTACGAGCAGTACTTC CASSSTGGRGYEQYF
TRBJ2-7 TRBV6-5 . few TGTGCCAGCAGCAAAAGGGGGAGTGGGTACGAGCAGTACTTC CASSKRGSGYEQYF
TRBJ2-7 TRBV5-1 TRBD2 few TGCGCCAGCAGCGCAGGACTAGCGGGAAGCTCCTACGAGCAGTACTTC CASSAGLAGSSYEQYF